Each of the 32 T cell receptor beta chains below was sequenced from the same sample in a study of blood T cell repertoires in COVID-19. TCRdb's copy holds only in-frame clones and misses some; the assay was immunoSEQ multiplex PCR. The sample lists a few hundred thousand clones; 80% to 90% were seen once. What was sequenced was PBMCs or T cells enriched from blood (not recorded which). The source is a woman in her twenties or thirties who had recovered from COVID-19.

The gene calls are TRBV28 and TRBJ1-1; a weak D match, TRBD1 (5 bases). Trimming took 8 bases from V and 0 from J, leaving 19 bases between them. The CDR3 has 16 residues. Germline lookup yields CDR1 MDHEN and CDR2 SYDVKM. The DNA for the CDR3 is TGTGCCAGCGGTAAAGTACAGGTAACTATGAACACTGAAGCTTTCTTT. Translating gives CASGKVQVTMNTEAFF.

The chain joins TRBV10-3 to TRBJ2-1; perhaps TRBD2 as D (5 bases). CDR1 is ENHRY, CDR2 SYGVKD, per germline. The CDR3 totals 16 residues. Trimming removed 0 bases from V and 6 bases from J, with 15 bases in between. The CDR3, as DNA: TGTGCCATCAGTGAGTCTACGGGATTGAAGGGCAATGAGCAGTTCTTC. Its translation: CAISESTGLKGNEQFF.

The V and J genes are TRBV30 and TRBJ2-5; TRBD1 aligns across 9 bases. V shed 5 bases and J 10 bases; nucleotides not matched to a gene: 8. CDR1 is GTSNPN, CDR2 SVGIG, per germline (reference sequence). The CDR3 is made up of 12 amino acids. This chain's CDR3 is CAWAGQGAVQYF. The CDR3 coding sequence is TGTGCCTGGGCGGGACAGGGAGCAGTCCAGTACTTC.

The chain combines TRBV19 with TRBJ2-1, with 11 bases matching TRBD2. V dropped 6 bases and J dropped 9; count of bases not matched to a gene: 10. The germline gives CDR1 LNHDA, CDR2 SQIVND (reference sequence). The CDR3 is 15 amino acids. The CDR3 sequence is CASRPLASGGIEQFF. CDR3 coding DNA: TGTGCCAGTAGGCCCCTGGCTAGCGGGGGGATTGAGCAGTTCTTC.

Here the CDR3 reads CASNPRETSTDTQYF. Here the CDR3 DNA reads TGTGCCAGCAACCCCCGGGAGACTAGCACAGATACGCAGTATTTT. The rearrangement uses TRBV6-5 and TRBJ2-3; D possibly corresponds to TRBD2 (6 bases). CDR1 is MNHEY, CDR2 SVGAGI, per germline. Trimming took off 7 bases at V and 0 bases at J, with 14 bases between the two ends. CDR3 size: 15 residues.

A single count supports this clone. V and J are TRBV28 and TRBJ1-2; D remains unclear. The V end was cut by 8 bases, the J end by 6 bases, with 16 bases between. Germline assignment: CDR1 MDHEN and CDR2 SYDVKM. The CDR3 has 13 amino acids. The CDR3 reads CASGLDRHNGYTF. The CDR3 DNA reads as TGTGCCAGCGGGCTCGACCGGCACAATGGCTACACCTTC.

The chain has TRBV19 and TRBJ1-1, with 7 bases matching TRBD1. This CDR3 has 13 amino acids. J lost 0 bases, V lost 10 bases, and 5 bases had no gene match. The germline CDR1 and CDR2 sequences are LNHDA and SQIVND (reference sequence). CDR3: CAIKTGMNTEAFF. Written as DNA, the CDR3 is TGTGCCATTAAGACAGGGATGAACACTGAAGCTTTCTTT.

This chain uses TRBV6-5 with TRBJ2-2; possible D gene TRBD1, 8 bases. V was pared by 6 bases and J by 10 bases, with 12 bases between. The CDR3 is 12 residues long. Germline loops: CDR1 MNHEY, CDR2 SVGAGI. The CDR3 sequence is CASSTGGAELFF. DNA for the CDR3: TGTGCCAGCAGCACAGGGGGGGCGGAGCTGTTTTTT.

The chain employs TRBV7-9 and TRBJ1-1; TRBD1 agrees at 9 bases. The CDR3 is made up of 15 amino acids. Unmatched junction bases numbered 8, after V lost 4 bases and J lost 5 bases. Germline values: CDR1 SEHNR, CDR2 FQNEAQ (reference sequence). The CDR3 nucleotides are TGTGCCAGCAGCTCCTCACAGGGGGCGAGAACTGAAGCTTTCTTT. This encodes CASSSSQGARTEAFF.

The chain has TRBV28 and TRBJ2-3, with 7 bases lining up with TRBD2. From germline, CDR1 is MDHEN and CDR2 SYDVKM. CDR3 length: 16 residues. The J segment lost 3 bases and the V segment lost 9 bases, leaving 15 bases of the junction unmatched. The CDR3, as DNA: TGTGCCAGTCCGCCGAGGAGCGGGGAGGGTACAGATACGCAGTATTTT. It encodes CASPPRSGEGTDTQYF.

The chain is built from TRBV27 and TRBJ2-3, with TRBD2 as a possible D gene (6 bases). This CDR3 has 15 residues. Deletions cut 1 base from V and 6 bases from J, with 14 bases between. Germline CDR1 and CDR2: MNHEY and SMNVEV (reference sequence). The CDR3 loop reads CASSLFSSAVDTQYF. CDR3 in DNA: TGTGCCAGCAGTTTATTCTCTAGCGCCGTTGATACGCAGTATTTT.

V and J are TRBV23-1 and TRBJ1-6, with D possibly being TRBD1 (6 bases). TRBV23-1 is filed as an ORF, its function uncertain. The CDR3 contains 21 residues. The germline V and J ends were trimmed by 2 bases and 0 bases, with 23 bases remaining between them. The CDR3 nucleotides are TGCGCCAGCAGTCAAAAAGGGGGGGGCAGAAGTAATAGCTCCTATAATTCACCCCTCCACTTT. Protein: CASSQKGGGRSNSSYNSPLHF.

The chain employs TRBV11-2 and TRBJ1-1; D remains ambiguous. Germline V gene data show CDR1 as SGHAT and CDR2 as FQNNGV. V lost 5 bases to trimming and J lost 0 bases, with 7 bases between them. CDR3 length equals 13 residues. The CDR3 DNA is TGTGCCAGCAGCAAACACCTGAACACTGAAGCTTTCTTT. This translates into CASSKHLNTEAFF.

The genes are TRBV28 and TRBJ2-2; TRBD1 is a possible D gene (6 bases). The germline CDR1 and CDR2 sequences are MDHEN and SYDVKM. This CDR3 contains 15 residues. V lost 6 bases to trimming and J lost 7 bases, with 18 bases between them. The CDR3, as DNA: TGTGCCAGCAGACTCCCTTTACAGGGCGGCGGGGAGCTGTTTTTT. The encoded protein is CASRLPLQGGGELFF.

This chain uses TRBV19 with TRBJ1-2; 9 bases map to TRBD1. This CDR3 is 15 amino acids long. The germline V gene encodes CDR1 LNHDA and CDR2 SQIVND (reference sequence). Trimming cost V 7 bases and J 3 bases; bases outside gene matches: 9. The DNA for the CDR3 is TGTGCCAGTACCCCTGGGGGGACAGGGCACTATGGCTACACCTTC. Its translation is CASTPGGTGHYGYTF.

CDR3 in DNA: TGTGCCAGCAGTTTTCCCCTCCAGGGTCGTACTGAAGCTTTCTTT. It translates to CASSFPLQGRTEAFF. The chain uses TRBV28 and TRBJ1-1; D is possibly TRBD1 (5 bases). The germline V gene has CDR1 MDHEN and CDR2 SYDVKM. The CDR3 totals 15 residues. Deletions cut 3 bases from V and 5 bases from J, with 16 bases between.

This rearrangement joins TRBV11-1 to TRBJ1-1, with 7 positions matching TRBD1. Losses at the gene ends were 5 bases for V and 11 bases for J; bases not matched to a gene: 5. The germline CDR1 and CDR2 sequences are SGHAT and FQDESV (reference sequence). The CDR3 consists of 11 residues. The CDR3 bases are TGTGCCAGCAGCATGACAGGGAGTGCTTTCTTT. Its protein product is CASSMTGSAFF.

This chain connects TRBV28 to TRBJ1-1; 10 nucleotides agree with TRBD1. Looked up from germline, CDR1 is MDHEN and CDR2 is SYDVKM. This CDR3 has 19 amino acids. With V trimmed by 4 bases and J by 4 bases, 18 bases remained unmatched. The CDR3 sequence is CASSSQDGQGVWVGTEAFF. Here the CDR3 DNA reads TGTGCCAGCAGTTCCCAAGACGGACAGGGGGTATGGGTTGGCACTGAAGCTTTCTTT.

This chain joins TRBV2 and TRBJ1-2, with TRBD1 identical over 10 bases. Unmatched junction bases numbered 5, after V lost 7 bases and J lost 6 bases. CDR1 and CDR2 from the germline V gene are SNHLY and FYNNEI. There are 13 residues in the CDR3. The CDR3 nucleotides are TGTGCCAGCATGGACAGGGGGTATGATGGCTACACCTTC. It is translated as CASMDRGYDGYTF.

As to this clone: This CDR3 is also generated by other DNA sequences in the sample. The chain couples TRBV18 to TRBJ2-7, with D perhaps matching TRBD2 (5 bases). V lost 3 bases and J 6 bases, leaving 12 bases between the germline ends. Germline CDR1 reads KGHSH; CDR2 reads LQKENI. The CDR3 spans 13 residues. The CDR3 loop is CASSPRARAEQYF. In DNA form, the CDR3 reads TGTGCCAGCTCACCGCGGGCGCGGGCCGAGCAGTACTTC.

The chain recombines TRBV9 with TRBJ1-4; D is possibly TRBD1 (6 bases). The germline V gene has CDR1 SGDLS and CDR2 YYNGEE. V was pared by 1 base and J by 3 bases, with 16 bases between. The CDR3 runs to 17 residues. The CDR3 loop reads CASSVSAGVAANEKLFF. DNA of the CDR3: TGTGCCAGCAGCGTATCGGCAGGGGTTGCGGCTAATGAAAAACTGTTTTTT.

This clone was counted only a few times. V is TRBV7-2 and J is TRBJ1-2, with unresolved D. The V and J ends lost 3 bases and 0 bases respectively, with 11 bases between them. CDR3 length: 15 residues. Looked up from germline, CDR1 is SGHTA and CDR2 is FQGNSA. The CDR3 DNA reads TGTGCCAGCAGCTTCTCCCTCGGGGCTAACTATGGCTACACCTTC. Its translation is CASSFSLGANYGYTF. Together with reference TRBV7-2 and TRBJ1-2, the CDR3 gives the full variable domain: GAGVSQSPSNKVTEKGKDVELRCDPISGHTALYWYRQSLGQGLEFLIYFQGNSAPDKSGLPSDRFSAERTGGSVSTLTIQRTQQEDSAVYLCASSFSLGANYGYTFGSGTRLTVV.

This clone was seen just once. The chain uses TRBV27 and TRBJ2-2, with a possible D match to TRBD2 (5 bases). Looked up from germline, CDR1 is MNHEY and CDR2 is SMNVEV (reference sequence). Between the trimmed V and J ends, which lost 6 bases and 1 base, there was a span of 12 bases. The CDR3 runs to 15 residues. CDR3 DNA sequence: TGTGCCAGCAGGGAAGAAGGGAGGAACACCGGGGAGCTGTTTTTT. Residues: CASREEGRNTGELFF.

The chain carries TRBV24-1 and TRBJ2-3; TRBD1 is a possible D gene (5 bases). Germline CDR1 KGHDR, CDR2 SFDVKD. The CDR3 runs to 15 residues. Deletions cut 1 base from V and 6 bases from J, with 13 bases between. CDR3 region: CATSDFPGSGDTQYF. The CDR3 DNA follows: TGTGCCACCAGTGATTTTCCAGGGTCTGGCGATACGCAGTATTTT.

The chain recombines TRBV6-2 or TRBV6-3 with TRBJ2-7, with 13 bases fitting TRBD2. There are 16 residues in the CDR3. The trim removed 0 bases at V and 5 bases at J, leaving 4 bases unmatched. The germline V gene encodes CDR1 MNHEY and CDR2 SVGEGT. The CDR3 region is CASSYSKLAGGNEQYF. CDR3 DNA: TGTGCCAGCAGTTACTCGAAACTAGCGGGAGGGAACGAGCAGTACTTC.

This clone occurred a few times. CDR3 in DNA: TGTGCCAGCTCGGGAATGACCCAGGCGGCTTTCTTT. Translating it yields CASSGMTQAAFF. The rearrangement uses TRBV28 and TRBJ1-1; no clear D. This CDR3 comprises 12 residues. Looked up from germline, CDR1 is MDHEN and CDR2 is SYDVKM. The ends were cut back, 8 bases at V and 11 bases at J, with 18 bases in the middle.

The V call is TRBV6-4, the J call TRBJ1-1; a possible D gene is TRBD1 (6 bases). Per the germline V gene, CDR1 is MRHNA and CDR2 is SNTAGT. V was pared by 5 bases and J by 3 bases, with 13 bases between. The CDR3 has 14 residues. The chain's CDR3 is CASSPKGHHTEAFF. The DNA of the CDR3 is TGTGCCAGCAGTCCTAAGGGACACCACACTGAAGCTTTCTTT.

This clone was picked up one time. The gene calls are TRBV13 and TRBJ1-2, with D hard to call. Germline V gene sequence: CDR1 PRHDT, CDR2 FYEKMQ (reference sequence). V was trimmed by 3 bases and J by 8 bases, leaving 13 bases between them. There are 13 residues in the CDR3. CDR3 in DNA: TGTGCCAGCAGCTTTTTACAGTCGAAAGGCTACACCTTC. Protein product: CASSFLQSKGYTF. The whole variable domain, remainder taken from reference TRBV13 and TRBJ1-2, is AAGVIQSPRHLIKEKRETATLKCYPIPRHDTVYWYQQGPGQDPQFLISFYEKMQSDKGSIPDRFSAQQFSDYHSELNMSSLELGDSALYFCASSFLQSKGYTFGSGTRLTVV.

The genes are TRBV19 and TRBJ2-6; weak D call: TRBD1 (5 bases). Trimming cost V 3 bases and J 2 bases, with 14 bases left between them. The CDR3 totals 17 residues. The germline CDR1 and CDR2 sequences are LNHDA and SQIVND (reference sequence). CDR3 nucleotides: TGTGCCAGTAGTATTGGCAGGGTCCTTGCTGGGGCCAACGTCCTGACTTTC. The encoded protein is CASSIGRVLAGANVLTF.

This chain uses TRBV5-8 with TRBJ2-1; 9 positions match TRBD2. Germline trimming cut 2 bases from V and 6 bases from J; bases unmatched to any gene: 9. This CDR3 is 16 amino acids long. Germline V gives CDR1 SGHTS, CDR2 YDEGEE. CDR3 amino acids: CASSLWLAGLFNEQFF. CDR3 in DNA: TGTGCCAGCAGCTTATGGCTAGCGGGACTCTTCAATGAGCAGTTCTTC. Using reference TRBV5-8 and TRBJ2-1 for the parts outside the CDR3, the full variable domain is EAGVTQSPTHLIKTRGQQATLRCSPISGHTSVYWYQQALGLGLQFLLWYDEGEERNRGNFPPRFSGRQFPNYSSELNVNALELEDSALYLCASSLWLAGLFNEQFFGPGTRLTVL.

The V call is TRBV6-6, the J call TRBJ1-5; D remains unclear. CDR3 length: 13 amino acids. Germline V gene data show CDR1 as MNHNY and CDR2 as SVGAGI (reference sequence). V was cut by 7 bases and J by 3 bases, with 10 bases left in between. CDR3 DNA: TGTGCCAGCATTCAGGTTATCAATCAGCCCCAGCATTTT. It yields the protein CASIQVINQPQHF.

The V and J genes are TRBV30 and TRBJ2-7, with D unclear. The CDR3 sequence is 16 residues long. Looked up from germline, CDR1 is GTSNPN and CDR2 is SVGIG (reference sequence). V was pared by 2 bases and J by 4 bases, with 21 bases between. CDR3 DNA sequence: TGTGCCTGGAGTCCACCCGCGGTACCCTTTAGGTACGAGCAGTACTTC. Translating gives CAWSPPAVPFRYEQYF. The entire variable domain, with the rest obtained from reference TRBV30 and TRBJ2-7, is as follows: SQTIHQWPATLVQPVGSPLSLECTVEGTSNPNLYWYRQAAGRGLQLLFYSVGIGQISSEVPQNLSASRPQDRQFILSSKKLLLSDSGFYLCAWSPPAVPFRYEQYFGPGTRLTVT.